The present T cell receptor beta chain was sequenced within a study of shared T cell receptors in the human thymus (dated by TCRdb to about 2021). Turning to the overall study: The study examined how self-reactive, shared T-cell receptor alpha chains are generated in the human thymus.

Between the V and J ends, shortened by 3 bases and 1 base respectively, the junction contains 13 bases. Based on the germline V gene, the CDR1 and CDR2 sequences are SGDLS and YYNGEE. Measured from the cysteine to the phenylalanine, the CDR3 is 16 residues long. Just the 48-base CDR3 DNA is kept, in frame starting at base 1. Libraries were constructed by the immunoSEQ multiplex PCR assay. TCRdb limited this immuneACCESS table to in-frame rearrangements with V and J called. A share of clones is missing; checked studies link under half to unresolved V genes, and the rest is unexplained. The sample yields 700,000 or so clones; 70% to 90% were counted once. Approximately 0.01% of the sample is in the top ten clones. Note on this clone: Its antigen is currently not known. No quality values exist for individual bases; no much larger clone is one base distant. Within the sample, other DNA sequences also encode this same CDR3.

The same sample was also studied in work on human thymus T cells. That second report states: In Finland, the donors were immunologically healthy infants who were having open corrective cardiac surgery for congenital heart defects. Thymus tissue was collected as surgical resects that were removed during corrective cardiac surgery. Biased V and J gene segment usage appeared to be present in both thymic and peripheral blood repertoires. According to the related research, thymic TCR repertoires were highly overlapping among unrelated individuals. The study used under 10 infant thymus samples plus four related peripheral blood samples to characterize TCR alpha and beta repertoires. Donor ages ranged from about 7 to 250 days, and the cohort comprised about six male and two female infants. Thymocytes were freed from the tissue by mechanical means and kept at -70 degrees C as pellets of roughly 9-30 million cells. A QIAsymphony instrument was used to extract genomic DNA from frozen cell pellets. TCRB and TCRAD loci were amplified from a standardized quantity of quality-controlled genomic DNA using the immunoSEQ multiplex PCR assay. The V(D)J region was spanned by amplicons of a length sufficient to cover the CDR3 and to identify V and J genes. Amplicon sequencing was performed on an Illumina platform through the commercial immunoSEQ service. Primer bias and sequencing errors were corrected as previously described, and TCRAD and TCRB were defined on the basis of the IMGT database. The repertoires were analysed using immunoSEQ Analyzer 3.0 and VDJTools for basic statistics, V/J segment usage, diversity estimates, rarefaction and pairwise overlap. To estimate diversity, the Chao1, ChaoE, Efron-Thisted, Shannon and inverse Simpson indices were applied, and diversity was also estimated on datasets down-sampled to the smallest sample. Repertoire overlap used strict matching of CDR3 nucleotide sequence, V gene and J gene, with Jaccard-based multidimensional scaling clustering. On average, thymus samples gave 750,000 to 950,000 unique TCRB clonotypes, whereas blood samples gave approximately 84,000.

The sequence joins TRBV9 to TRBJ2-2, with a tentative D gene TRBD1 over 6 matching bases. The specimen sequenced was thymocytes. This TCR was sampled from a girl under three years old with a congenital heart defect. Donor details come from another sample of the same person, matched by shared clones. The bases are TGTGCCAGCAGCGCGCGAACAGGGAGGAACACCGGGGAGCTGTTTTTT. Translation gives CASSARTGRNTGELFF. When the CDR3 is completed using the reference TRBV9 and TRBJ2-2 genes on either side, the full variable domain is DSGVTQTPKHLITATGQRVTLRCSPRSGDLSVYWYQQSLDQGLQFLIQYYNGEERAKGNILERFSAQQFPDLHSELNLSSLELGDSALYFCASSARTGRNTGELFFGEGSRLTVL.